The sequence of this T cell receptor beta chain was determined in a study of Graves' ophthalmopathy and Graves' hyperthyroidism. Looking at the study overall: Upon initial diagnosis and before any treatment, peripheral blood was collected.

Amplified TCR beta CDR3 regions were obtained using RNA transcripts as template. In the first round, RT-PCR was carried out with HTBI primers, and a multiplex PCR formed the second round. In TCRdb, the multiplex PCR reads were re-called with MiXCR into one record per CDR3 protein. The profile shows under 350,000 distinct CDR3 sequences, about a sixth of them singletons. This clonotype was counted at least ten times. This CDR3 contains 14 residues. V trimming: 3 bases; J trimming: 0 bases; junction bases outside the gene matches: 3. Germline V gives CDR1 SGHRS, CDR2 YFSETQ. This rearrangement joins TRBV5-1 to TRBJ2-7; 7 bases map to TRBD1. The material sequenced was peripheral blood. The sequence was obtained from an adult man with Graves' ophthalmopathy. In DNA, the CDR3 is TGCGCCAGCAGCTGGCGACAGGGCTCCTACGAGCAGTACTTC. It is translated as CASSWRQGSYEQYF. The whole variable domain, remainder taken from reference TRBV5-1 and TRBJ2-7, is KAGVTQTPRYLIKTRGQQVTLSCSPISGHRSVSWYQQTPGQGLQFLFEYFSETQRNKGNFPGRFSGRQFSNSRSEMNVSTLELGDSALYLCASSWRQGSYEQYFGPGTRLTVT.